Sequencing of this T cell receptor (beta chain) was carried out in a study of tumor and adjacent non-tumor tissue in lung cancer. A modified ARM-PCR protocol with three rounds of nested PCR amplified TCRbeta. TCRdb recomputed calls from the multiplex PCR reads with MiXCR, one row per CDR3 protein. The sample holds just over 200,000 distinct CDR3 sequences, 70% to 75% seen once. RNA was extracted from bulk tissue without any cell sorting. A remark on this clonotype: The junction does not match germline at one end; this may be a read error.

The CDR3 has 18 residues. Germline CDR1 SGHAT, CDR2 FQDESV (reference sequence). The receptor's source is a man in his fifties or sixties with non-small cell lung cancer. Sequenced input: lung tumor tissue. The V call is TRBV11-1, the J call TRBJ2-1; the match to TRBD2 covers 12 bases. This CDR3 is CAGSPYLAGGSSYNEQFF. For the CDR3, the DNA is TGTGCCGGCAGCCCCTACCTAGCGGGGGGGAGCTCCTACAATGAGCAGTTCTTC. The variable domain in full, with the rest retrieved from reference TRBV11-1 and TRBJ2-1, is EAEVAQSPRYKITEKSQAVAFWCDPISGHATLYWYRQILGQGPELLVQFQDESVVDDSQLPKDRFSAERLKGVDSTLKIQPAELGDSAMYLCAGSPYLAGGSSYNEQFFGPGTRLTVL.